Described below is a single T cell receptor (beta chain) sequence and its context. Its cognate antigen is unknown. At one end the junction does not follow the germline gene, possibly because of a read error. CDR1 and CDR2 from the germline V gene are MDHEN and SYDVKM. This CDR3 region has 11 residues. The sample originates from a study of beta chain features in type 1 diabetes. As every portion of the isolated RNA was reverse transcribed, the sequencing read expressed TCRB transcripts. Clones were read by immunoSEQ multiplex PCR, and TCRdb kept only the in-frame ones, dropping some. This sample yields roughly 180,000 clones, of which 7.8% are seen a single time; around 0.94% belongs to the top ten. A sort by CD45RO/CCR7/CD25/CD127/CD95/CD27 yielded CD4+ naive, central memory, regulatory and stem cell-like memory cells. Findings of the study overall: TCRB CDR3s from Type 1 diabetes patients were moderately but significantly shorter in all four CD4+ subsets.

The material sequenced was central memory CD4+ T cells from blood. The sequence was obtained from a woman between 40 and 50 years old with type 1 diabetes. The rearrangement joins TRBV28 to TRBJ2-2; possible D gene TRBD2, 5 bases. The CDR3 loop is CASTLLGKLFF. The CDR3 DNA is TGTGCCAGCACCCTCCTCGGGAAGCTGTTTTTT.